Presented here are 20 T cell receptor beta chains from one specimen sequenced in a study of spatial heterogeneity in lung cancer. TCRdb recomputed calls from the 5' RACE reads with MiXCR, one row per CDR3 protein. Among fewer than 5,500 distinct CDR3 sequences listed, roughly 3.8% were seen once. Time point defined: sample taken at primary tumor resection. The material was normal lung tissue next to the tumor, obtained at surgery. The source is a male donor with early-stage non-small cell lung cancer.

This clonotype came up many times. The rearrangement uses TRBV7-3 and TRBJ2-3; TRBD2 matches 10 bases. Germline CDR1 SGHTA, CDR2 FQGTGA. J was trimmed by 1 base and V by 6 bases; bases with no gene match: 4. This CDR3 is built from 15 residues. Written as DNA, the CDR3 is TGTGCCAGCAGTCCCCTAGCGGGGGGCACAGATACGCAGTATTTT. Residues: CASSPLAGGTDTQYF.

The rearrangement uses TRBV30 and TRBJ1-5, with a tentative D call TRBD1 (5 bases). In germline, CDR1 is GTSNPN, CDR2 SVGIG (reference sequence). The CDR3 loop spans 13 amino acids. Trimming stripped 2 bases from V and 2 bases from J, with 7 bases between. The CDR3 reads CAWSPRGNQPQHF. In nucleotides, the CDR3 is TGTGCCTGGAGTCCCAGGGGCAATCAGCCCCAGCATTTT. The full variable domain, completed using reference TRBV30 and TRBJ1-5, is SQTIHQWPATLVQPVGSPLSLECTVEGTSNPNLYWYRQAAGRGLQLLFYSVGIGQISSEVPQNLSASRPQDRQFILSSKKLLLSDSGFYLCAWSPRGNQPQHFGDGTRLSIL.

Relative to its sample, this clonotype is medium-sized. This chain joins TRBV28 and TRBJ2-7, with D uncertain. Trimming shortened V by 1 base and J by 0 bases, and 7 bases separated the two germline ends. CDR1 and CDR2 from the germline V gene are MDHEN and SYDVKM. The CDR3 sequence is 14 residues long. CDR3 in DNA: TGTGCCAGCAGTTTATCCTACCCCTCCTACGAGCAGTACTTC. Translation gives CASSLSYPSYEQYF.

At least ten counts were recorded for this clonotype. V usage is TRBV5-6 and J usage is TRBJ2-5, with D hard to call. V was shortened by 1 base and J by 3 bases, with 10 bases between the two germline ends. Germline loops: CDR1 SGHDT, CDR2 YYEEEE. The CDR3 has 14 residues. The CDR3 loop is CASSLWGSKETQYF. CDR3 coding DNA: TGTGCCAGCAGCTTGTGGGGATCGAAAGAGACCCAGTACTTC. Variable domain in full (rest from reference TRBV5-6 and TRBJ2-5): DAGVTQSPTHLIKTRGQQVTLRCSPKSGHDTVSWYQQALGQGPQFIFQYYEEEERQRGNFPDRFSGHQFPNYSSELNVNALLLGDSALYLCASSLWGSKETQYFGPGTRLLVL.

Many counts were recorded for this clonotype. The J gene is TRBJ2-2, the V gene TRBV4-2; D may correspond to TRBD1 or TRBD2 (6 bases each). The V and J ends lost 0 bases and 7 bases respectively, with 12 bases between them. In germline, CDR1 is LGHNA, CDR2 YNFKEQ. The CDR3 contains 15 residues. The CDR3 loop is CASSQDRGQVGELFF. CDR3 nucleotides: TGTGCCAGCAGCCAAGATCGGGGGCAGGTCGGGGAGCTGTTTTTT.

Ten or more counts support this clonotype. The gene calls are TRBV29-1 and TRBJ2-1; a possible D gene is TRBD1 (5 bases). The germline gives CDR1 SQVTM, CDR2 ANQGSEA. V gave up 3 bases and J gave up 9 bases, with 18 bases separating them. This CDR3 contains 14 residues. The CDR3 DNA reads TGCAGCGTTGATCTCTCCACAATAGGGGTTGAGCAGTTCTTC. Amino acids: CSVDLSTIGVEQFF.

In this sample, this clonotype is medium-sized (0.01 to 0.1%). J is TRBJ2-3 and V is TRBV4-1; TRBD2 matches 11 bases. The CDR3 is 16 amino acids. V shed 3 bases and J 2 bases; nucleotides not matched to a gene: 4. The germline CDR1 and CDR2 sequences are MGHRA and YSYEKL. CDR3 residues: CASSQETSGNTDTQYF. The CDR3 nucleotides are TGCGCCAGCAGCCAGGAGACTAGCGGGAACACAGATACGCAGTATTTT.

This clonotype is labeled as medium-sized. The chain employs TRBV4-1 and TRBJ1-2; 9 bases are shared with TRBD1. Trimming cost V 0 bases and J 0 bases; bases outside gene matches: 8. The CDR3 loop spans 18 amino acids. Germline CDR1 reads MGHRA; CDR2 reads YSYEKL. CDR3 residues: CASSQDPTGGSSNYGYTF. CDR3 coding DNA: TGCGCCAGCAGCCAAGATCCCACAGGGGGCTCATCTAACTATGGCTACACCTTC.

There are many counts of this clonotype. The gene calls are TRBV4-2 and TRBJ1-2; D is ambiguous. V lost 0 bases, J lost 6 bases, and 11 bases lay in between. The germline CDR1 and CDR2 sequences are LGHNA and YNFKEQ. The CDR3 extends over 14 amino acids. CDR3 bases: TGTGCCAGCAGCCAAGATTGGCAGATCCATGGCTACACCTTC. Amino acid sequence: CASSQDWQIHGYTF.

This clonotype is classed as medium-sized. V and J are TRBV12-5 and TRBJ2-1; D is possibly TRBD2 (6 bases). The CDR3 extends over 13 amino acids. V was pared by 3 bases and J by 9 bases, with 12 bases between. CDR1 and CDR2 (germline): LGHNT, FRNRAP. Written as DNA, the CDR3 is TGTGCTAGTGGTTTTAGGACTAAGATTGAGCAGTTCTTC. Its protein is CASGFRTKIEQFF.

This clonotype is medium-sized within its sample. The V and J genes are TRBV12-3 or TRBV12-4 and TRBJ2-1, with 8 positions matching TRBD2. The CDR3 is 13 amino acids. Trimming removed 6 bases from V and 6 bases from J; junction bases left unmatched: 4. CDR3 nucleotides: TGTGCCAGCAGAGCGGGAGCGTTCAATGAGCAGTTCTTC. This translates into CASRAGAFNEQFF.

This chain connects TRBV27 to TRBJ2-1; 8 bases align to TRBD1. This CDR3 has 16 residues. Germline CDR1 reads MNHEY; CDR2 reads SMNVEV (reference sequence). The V and J ends lost 5 bases and 4 bases, in that order; junction bases with no gene match: 10. CDR3 sequence reads: CASSPNQGQAYNEQFF. DNA of the CDR3: TGTGCCAGCAGTCCAAACCAGGGACAGGCATACAATGAGCAGTTCTTC.

By proportion, this clonotype is medium-sized. This chain links TRBV10-3 with TRBJ1-1, with TRBD1 identical over 9 bases. Germline CDR1 reads ENHRY; CDR2 reads SYGVKD. After removal of 11 bases from V and 6 bases from J, the junction contained 13 bases not matched to a gene. CDR3 length: 14 residues. DNA of the CDR3: TGTGCCTCCGTCCTTGGGACAGGGTACGCTGAAGCTTTCTTT. This translates into CASVLGTGYAEAFF.

This clonotype was seen many times. V and J are TRBV6-2 or TRBV6-3 and TRBJ2-3, with TRBD2 identical over 11 bases. Trimming removed 10 bases from V and 6 bases from J; junction bases left unmatched: 9. The V gene's germline CDR1 is MNHEY and CDR2 SVGEGT. This CDR3 comprises 14 residues. The CDR3 here is CATSPGLAADTQYF. The DNA of the CDR3 is TGTGCCACTTCCCCGGGACTAGCGGCCGATACGCAGTATTTT.

This clonotype was detected many times. The genes are TRBV7-3 and TRBJ2-3; unclear D gene. The V gene lost 7 bases and the J gene lost 0 bases, with 11 bases spanning the gap. The CDR3 is 14 amino acids. Looked up from germline, CDR1 is SGHTA and CDR2 is FQGTGA. CDR3 DNA: TGTGCCAGCAAAAAGGTTTCTAGCACAGATACGCAGTATTTT. This encodes CASKKVSSTDTQYF.

This clonotype counts as medium-sized. This chain uses TRBV20-1 with TRBJ1-2; D is uncertain. The CDR3 is 12 amino acids. CDR1 is DFQATT, CDR2 SNEGSKA, per germline (reference sequence). With 3 bases removed from V and 4 bases from J, the gap between germline ends came to 9 bases. CDR3 DNA: TGCAGTGCTAGTCTCCCGGGCTATGGCTACACCTTC. Amino acid sequence: CSASLPGYGYTF.

This clonotype is deemed medium-sized. This chain uses TRBV19 with TRBJ1-4; 7 bases are a match to TRBD1. Germline V lookup: CDR1 LNHDA, CDR2 SQIVND (reference sequence). The CDR3 totals 16 residues. V shed 5 bases, J shed 0 bases, and the junction held 6 bases outside the gene matches. In nucleotides, the CDR3 is TGTGCCAGTAGTCGACAGGGAGCTGCAACTAATGAAAAACTGTTTTTT. Translated: CASSRQGAATNEKLFF.

This clonotype was counted ten times or more. The chain uses TRBV10-1 and TRBJ2-5, with D unclear. The length of the CDR3 is 13 residues. The germline gives CDR1 WNHNN, CDR2 SYGVQD (reference sequence). With 3 bases removed from V and 3 bases from J, the gap between germline ends came to 8 bases. The CDR3 protein is CASSDGSEETQYF. In DNA form, the CDR3 reads TGCGCCAGCAGTGACGGCAGTGAAGAGACCCAGTACTTC.

By share, this clonotype ranks as large. The rearrangement links TRBV11-1 to TRBJ1-3; D is unresolved. Germline CDR1 and CDR2: SGHAT and FQDESV (reference sequence). V was shortened by 11 bases and J by 4 bases, with 18 bases between the two germline ends. The CDR3 covers 14 residues. In nucleotides, the CDR3 is TGTGCCTGTTCATCGACTGTGGCGGGAAACACCATATATTTT. It specifies CACSSTVAGNTIYF.

This sequence joins TRBV3-1 and TRBJ2-5, with D perhaps TRBD2 (5 bases). The germline V gene has CDR1 LGHDT and CDR2 YNNKEL (reference sequence). The length of the CDR3 is 13 residues. The V end lost 6 bases, the J end lost 2 bases, and 10 bases lay between the germline ends. The CDR3 here is CASREDLQETQYF. As DNA, the CDR3 is TGTGCCAGCAGAGAGGACTTACAAGAGACCCAGTACTTC.